The 32 T cell receptor beta chains given below trace back to one sample, sequenced in a study of T cells in Graves' hyperthyroidism and ophthalmopathy. The source material, RNA transcripts, was used to amplify TCR beta CDR3 regions. The TCR CDR3 first-round RT-PCR relied on the HTBI primer set. TCRdb independently ran MiXCR on the multiplex PCR reads; one entry per CDR3 protein. The sample yields about half a million distinct CDR3 sequences, 15% to 20% seen once. The sample was blood. The source of these receptors is a man aged 35-49 years with Graves' ophthalmopathy.

V gene TRBV19 combines with J gene TRBJ2-5; D is uncertain. Trimming shortened V by 2 bases and J by 5 bases, and 9 bases separated the two germline ends. This CDR3 comprises 13 residues. Germline loops: CDR1 LNHDA, CDR2 SQIVND (reference sequence). Written as DNA, the CDR3 is TGTGCCAGTAGTATACGGTTACGGGAGACCCAGTACTTC. Protein sequence: CASSIRLRETQYF. Complete variable domain (other parts from reference TRBV19 and TRBJ2-5): DGGITQSPKYLFRKEGQNVTLSCEQNLNHDAMYWYRQDPGQGLRLIYYSQIVNDFQKGDIAEGYSVSREKKESFPLTVTSAQKNPTAFYLCASSIRLRETQYFGPGTRLLVL.

This clonotype has only a few counts. This chain links TRBV6-5 with TRBJ2-2; 7 bases line up with TRBD2. CDR3 length: 13 amino acids. Trimming took 0 bases from V and 11 from J; bases not matched to a gene: 3. In germline, CDR1 is MNHEY, CDR2 SVGAGI. CDR3 amino acids: CASSYSGGSELFF. The CDR3 DNA is TGTGCCAGCAGTTACTCGGGAGGGTCCGAGCTGTTTTTT.

The rearrangement joins TRBV4-3 to TRBJ2-2; 11 bases line up with TRBD2. This CDR3 has 16 residues. The V segment lost 5 bases and the J segment 5 bases; nucleotides outside the gene matches: 7. Germline CDR1 reads LGHNA; CDR2 reads YSLEER. The CDR3 sequence is CASSWTLAGATGELFF. The CDR3 region has the DNA TGCGCCAGCAGCTGGACACTAGCGGGAGCGACCGGGGAGCTGTTTTTT.

The DNA for the CDR3 is TGTGCCAGTAGGACGGGGGCTAACTATGGCTACACCTTC. Protein product: CASRTGANYGYTF. The rearrangement links TRBV12-3 or TRBV12-4 to TRBJ1-2; D is perhaps TRBD1 (5 bases). Trimming shortened V by 9 bases and J by 0 bases, and 11 bases separated the two germline ends. CDR3 length: 13 amino acids.

This clonotype was recorded many times. The V gene is TRBV18, the J gene TRBJ1-2; 9 bases agree with TRBD1. The CDR3 is made up of 14 amino acids. Germline CDR1 is KGHSH and CDR2 is LQKENI. Unmatched junction bases numbered 5, after V lost 5 bases and J lost 4 bases. The DNA for the CDR3 is TGTGCCAGCTCATCCGGGACAGGGTTCTATGGCTACACCTTC. Its translation is CASSSGTGFYGYTF.

This clonotype was observed a handful of times. The rearrangement uses TRBV12-3 or TRBV12-4 and TRBJ1-2; possible D gene TRBD1, 5 bases. The CDR3 loop spans 14 amino acids. Trimming left V 5 bases short and J 4 bases short, with 14 bases between. CDR3 in DNA: TGTGCCAGCAGTGAGAGTGGGACGCCCTATGGCTACACCTTC. Its translation is CASSESGTPYGYTF.

This clonotype was observed at least ten times. The CDR3 DNA is TGCAGTGCGACGACTAGCGGGAGCGTTGCAGATACGCAGTATTTT. Encoded protein: CSATTSGSVADTQYF. The chain combines TRBV20-1 with TRBJ2-3; 12 nucleotides match TRBD2. Germline V gene lookup returns CDR1 DFQATT and CDR2 SNEGSKA (reference sequence). The J segment lost 4 bases and the V segment lost 6 bases, leaving 8 bases of the junction unmatched. CDR3 length equals 15 residues.

V is TRBV6-1 and J is TRBJ1-5, with no clear D. V lost 10 bases and J 3 bases, leaving 10 bases between the germline ends. The CDR3 has 12 amino acids. Germline loops: CDR1 MNHNS, CDR2 SASEGT. As DNA, the CDR3 is TGTGCCACCCACAGAACCAATCAGCCCCAGCATTTT. It yields the protein CATHRTNQPQHF.

The sample holds a few counts of this clonotype. This rearrangement joins TRBV29-1 to TRBJ2-1, with TRBD2 identical over 8 bases. Germline-derived CDR1 and CDR2 are SQVTM and ANQGSEA. The J segment lost 2 bases and the V segment lost 8 bases, leaving 5 bases of the junction unmatched. This CDR3 spans 13 amino acids. The CDR3 nucleotides are TGCAGCTCCGACGGGAGGGCCTACAATGAGCAGTTCTTC. The encoded protein is CSSDGRAYNEQFF.

Only a few counts were recorded for this clonotype. The chain carries TRBV19 and TRBJ1-1; D not resolved. The CDR3 sequence is 14 residues long. From germline, CDR1 is LNHDA and CDR2 SQIVND (reference sequence). Trimming pared 7 bases from V and 5 bases from J, leaving 17 bases between. CDR3 region: CASTPLAGGTEAFF. As DNA, the CDR3 is TGTGCCAGTACCCCTCTGGCCGGTGGGACTGAAGCTTTCTTT. The full variable domain, rest sourced from reference TRBV19 and TRBJ1-1, is DGGITQSPKYLFRKEGQNVTLSCEQNLNHDAMYWYRQDPGQGLRLIYYSQIVNDFQKGDIAEGYSVSREKKESFPLTVTSAQKNPTAFYLCASTPLAGGTEAFFGQGTRLTVV.

As regards this clonotype: A clone one base away is much larger, so this may be a read error. This chain uses TRBV20-1 with TRBJ2-3, with 7 bases matching TRBD2. The germline V gene encodes CDR1 DFQATT and CDR2 SNEGSKA (reference sequence). CDR3 length: 14 residues. The CDR3 DNA reads as TGCAGTACTTCTTGGGGACTACACACAGGTACGCAGTATTTT. Translating it yields CSTSWGLHTGTQYF.

This clonotype was seen more than once but under ten times. The chain has TRBV27 and TRBJ2-7; possible D gene TRBD2, 5 bases. The ends were cut back, 5 bases at V and 0 bases at J, with 11 bases in the middle. Germline values: CDR1 MNHEY, CDR2 SMNVEV (reference sequence). The CDR3 extends over 14 amino acids. The CDR3 here is CASSTDWSSYEQYF. CDR3 nucleotides: TGTGCCAGCAGTACGGACTGGAGCTCCTACGAGCAGTACTTC.

This chain connects TRBV20-1 to TRBJ2-1, with D possibly TRBD2 on 6 matching bases. Germline-derived CDR1 and CDR2 are DFQATT and SNEGSKA (reference sequence). This CDR3 contains 16 residues. Trimming cost V 3 bases and J 9 bases, with 24 bases left between them. The CDR3 DNA sequence: TGCAGTGCTAGGAAACCGGGACTTAAAACAACCGGTGAGCAGTTCTTC. Protein: CSARKPGLKTTGEQFF.

The chain links TRBV5-8 to TRBJ2-7, with D tentatively TRBD2 (6 bases). V gave up 6 bases and J gave up 2 bases, with 15 bases separating them. The CDR3 contains 14 residues. From germline, CDR1 is SGHTS and CDR2 YDEGEE. CDR3 DNA: TGTGCCAGCACCCCTGGGGGGAGAACCTACGAGCAGTACTTC. Translating gives CASTPGGRTYEQYF.

This clonotype was observed a few times. This sequence joins TRBV28 and TRBJ2-1; D remains unclear. The V end was cut by 5 bases, the J end by 12 bases, with 5 bases between. The CDR3 has 9 amino acids. The germline V gene encodes CDR1 MDHEN and CDR2 SYDVKM. The CDR3 DNA sequence: TGTGCCAGCAGTCGCGGGCAGTTCTTC. Its protein is CASSRGQFF.

The gene calls are TRBV7-9 and TRBJ2-3; possible D gene TRBD2, 5 bases. The germline gives CDR1 SEHNR, CDR2 FQNEAQ (reference sequence). Trimming took 5 bases from V and 1 from J, leaving 13 bases between them. This CDR3 contains 15 residues. The CDR3 sequence: CASSPPGVRTDTQYF. CDR3 coding DNA: TGTGCCAGCAGCCCCCCCGGGGTCCGCACAGATACGCAGTATTTT.

This clonotype was seen repeatedly, ten times or more. CDR3 sequence: CASSFGRANTEAFF. The CDR3 DNA reads TGTGCCAGCAGCTTCGGCAGAGCGAACACTGAAGCTTTCTTT. The chain recombines TRBV7-2 with TRBJ1-1, with no clear D. This CDR3 is built from 14 residues. Germline V gives CDR1 SGHTA, CDR2 FQGNSA. V dropped 3 bases and J dropped 1 base, with 9 bases sitting between them.

The rearrangement joins TRBV15 to TRBJ2-7, with a possible D match to TRBD2 (6 bases). Germline V lookup: CDR1 LNHNV, CDR2 YYDKDF (reference sequence). Trimming removed 0 bases from V and 2 bases from J, with 11 bases in between. The CDR3 is 15 amino acids. The CDR3 protein is CATSRELAATYEQYF. The CDR3, as DNA: TGTGCCACCAGCAGAGAATTAGCGGCTACCTACGAGCAGTACTTC.

In its sample, this clonotype was seen a few times. V is TRBV19 and J is TRBJ1-5; no definite D call. CDR3 length: 14 amino acids. V shed 3 bases and J shed 6 bases, with 12 bases lying between them. Germline-derived CDR1 and CDR2 are LNHDA and SQIVND (reference sequence). The CDR3 coding sequence is TGTGCCAGTAGTATGGGTCTTGAGGGTCAGCCCCAGCATTTT. Its translation is CASSMGLEGQPQHF. The full variable domain, rest sourced from reference TRBV19 and TRBJ1-5, is DGGITQSPKYLFRKEGQNVTLSCEQNLNHDAMYWYRQDPGQGLRLIYYSQIVNDFQKGDIAEGYSVSREKKESFPLTVTSAQKNPTAFYLCASSMGLEGQPQHFGDGTRLSIL.

The chain uses TRBV10-3 and TRBJ1-5; D remains ambiguous. The germline gives CDR1 ENHRY, CDR2 SYGVKD. There are 13 residues in the CDR3. V was pared by 2 bases and J by 1 base, with 3 bases between. CDR3 protein: CAISEGSNQPQHF. The CDR3 nucleotides are TGTGCCATCAGTGAGGGCAGCAATCAGCCCCAGCATTTT.

The CDR3 bases are TGTGCCAGCAGTTCCTTAGGGGTCTTCTCAGATACGCAGTATTTT. This codes for CASSSLGVFSDTQYF. V is TRBV6-2 or TRBV6-3 and J is TRBJ2-3; TRBD1 is a possible D gene (5 bases). The CDR3 sequence is 15 residues long. The V gene's germline CDR1 is MNHEY and CDR2 SVGEGT. V lost 4 bases and J 4 bases, leaving 15 bases between the germline ends.

This clonotype was picked up many times. The rearrangement joins TRBV10-3 to TRBJ2-5; maybe TRBD1 (6 bases). Germline lookup yields CDR1 ENHRY and CDR2 SYGVKD. CDR3 length: 14 residues. V lost 10 bases, J lost 4 bases, and 19 bases lay in between. CDR3 DNA: TGTGCCACCTCTCGGGCAGGGGTGGGAGAGACCCAGTACTTC. This codes for CATSRAGVGETQYF.

The CDR3: CASSIPPTGVDYGYTF. The CDR3 DNA reads as TGTGCCAGTAGTATACCCCCGACAGGGGTCGACTATGGCTACACCTTC. This chain uses TRBV19 with TRBJ1-2; 8 nucleotides match TRBD1. CDR1 LNHDA and CDR2 SQIVND come from the germline V gene (reference sequence). Trimming at V came to 2 bases and at J to 3 bases, leaving 8 bases not matched to a gene. The CDR3 runs to 16 residues. Full variable domain (remainder filled in from reference TRBV19 and TRBJ1-2): DGGITQSPKYLFRKEGQNVTLSCEQNLNHDAMYWYRQDPGQGLRLIYYSQIVNDFQKGDIAEGYSVSREKKESFPLTVTSAQKNPTAFYLCASSIPPTGVDYGYTFGSGTRLTVV.

This clonotype occurred many times. V usage is TRBV12-3 or TRBV12-4 and J usage is TRBJ2-5; maybe TRBD2 (5 bases). V lost 7 bases and J 3 bases, leaving 15 bases between the germline ends. This CDR3 region has 14 residues. In DNA form, the CDR3 reads TGTGCCAGCACCTTGGGCTCGGGAAAAGAGACCCAGTACTTC. Translating gives CASTLGSGKETQYF.

V is TRBV19 and J is TRBJ2-1, with 11 bases fitting TRBD1. CDR1 and CDR2 from the germline V gene are LNHDA and SQIVND (reference sequence). With V trimmed by 3 bases and J by 8 bases, 6 bases remained unmatched. The CDR3 loop spans 15 amino acids. CDR3: CASSIGTGGFYEQFF. CDR3 sequence (DNA): TGTGCCAGTAGTATTGGGACAGGGGGTTTCTATGAGCAGTTCTTC.

The sample holds many counts of this clonotype. The chain joins TRBV2 to TRBJ2-3; D is perhaps TRBD1 (6 bases). Germline loops: CDR1 SNHLY, CDR2 FYNNEI. The V gene lost 3 bases and the J gene lost 0 bases, with 10 bases spanning the gap. This CDR3 has 15 residues. The CDR3 protein is CASSDRGKSTDTQYF. For the CDR3, the DNA is TGTGCCAGCAGTGACAGGGGCAAGAGCACAGATACGCAGTATTTT.

This clonotype was seen repeatedly, ten times or more. The CDR3 coding sequence is TGTGCCAGCAGTAGGGGACTAGCGGGGGAAGAGACCCAGTACTTC. Protein product: CASSRGLAGEETQYF. The rearrangement joins TRBV2 to TRBJ2-5; 14 bases map to TRBD2. Germline CDR1 SNHLY, CDR2 FYNNEI. Unmatched junction bases numbered 2, after V lost 5 bases and J lost 3 bases. This CDR3 has 15 residues.

This clonotype has at least ten counts. The V call is TRBV30, the J call TRBJ1-1; the D is unclear. The germline gives CDR1 GTSNPN, CDR2 SVGIG (reference sequence). Trimming removed 1 base at V and 0 bases at J, with 9 bases between. This CDR3 is 14 amino acids long. The CDR3 sequence is CAWSAGSVNTEAFF. CDR3 DNA: TGTGCCTGGAGTGCCGGGTCGGTGAACACTGAAGCTTTCTTT.

This clonotype was seen only once. Just one base apart from a much larger clone, this may be a read error. The rearrangement links TRBV28 to TRBJ1-5, with 8 bases lining up with TRBD1. The germline CDR1 and CDR2 sequences are MDHEN and SYDVKM. V lost 6 bases, J lost 6 bases, and 7 bases stayed unmatched. The CDR3 runs 14 residues. CDR3 sequence: CASSHRGLRQPQHF. CDR3 bases: TGTGCCAGCAGCCACAGGGGGTTGCGTCAGCCCCAGCATTTT.

V is TRBV9 and J is TRBJ2-1; 16 bases map to TRBD2. The CDR3 has 18 amino acids. Germline assignment: CDR1 SGDLS and CDR2 YYNGEE. V dropped 4 bases and J dropped 7; count of bases not matched to a gene: 11. DNA for the CDR3: TGTGCCAGCAGCCCCGGGACTAGCGGGAGGGCCGGTGGAAATGAGCAGTTCTTC. Residues: CASSPGTSGRAGGNEQFF.

This sequence joins TRBV7-9 and TRBJ2-6, with 9 bases that match TRBD1. The CDR3 runs to 18 residues. With V trimmed by 5 bases and J by 0 bases, 8 bases remained unmatched. Germline CDR1 SEHNR, CDR2 FQNEAQ (reference sequence). CDR3 DNA: TGTGCCAGCAGCCCCGCCGGGACAGGGCGCTCTGGGGCCAACGTCCTGACTTTC. It is translated as CASSPAGTGRSGANVLTF.

The chain couples TRBV9 to TRBJ2-1; no firm D call. From germline, CDR1 is SGDLS and CDR2 YYNGEE. The CDR3 has 14 amino acids. V gave up 4 bases and J gave up 6 bases, with 14 bases separating them. The CDR3 loop reads CASSPWAAVNEQFF. The CDR3 bases are TGTGCCAGCAGCCCGTGGGCCGCGGTCAATGAGCAGTTCTTC.